This paragraph covers one T cell receptor (beta chain) sequence. Germline V gene lookup returns CDR1 LGHDT and CDR2 YNNKEL (reference sequence). V was trimmed by 0 bases and J by 5 bases, leaving 9 bases between them. The CDR3 has 14 residues. The data are from a study of blood T cell repertoires in COVID-19. How the authors handled the data: Estimation of nucleated cell counts was performed using reference gene primer amplification. TCRdb keeps only in-frame clones here, not all; method: immunoSEQ multiplex PCR. V, J and clone size derive from that table, while D and trimming were established from the DNA sequence. The sample has roughly 170,000 clones, around nine tenths seen once.

The TCR was taken from a woman in her seventies with COVID-19, enrolled during active disease. Sequenced input: peripheral blood. This chain links TRBV3-1 (or the pseudogene TRBV3-2) with TRBJ2-3; D is unresolved. CDR3 nucleotide sequence: TGTGCCAGCAGCCAAGATTCTGGGCAAGATACGCAGTATTTT. Amino acids: CASSQDSGQDTQYF.